These 7 T cell receptor beta chains came from one sample sequenced in a study of cytomegalovirus exposure and HLA in healthy donors. PCR amplification relied on 60 Vbeta primers (plus 13 Jbeta primers). TCRdb's table, derived via immunoSEQ multiplex PCR, lists solely in-frame clones and lacks some. The table has some 200,000 clones, roughly 87% seen once. What was sequenced was PBMCs. These receptors were obtained from a girl less than two years old in good health and CMV-seronegative.

The chain links TRBV7-2 to TRBJ1-2, with 11 bases identical to TRBD1. The CDR3 is made up of 16 amino acids. With V trimmed by 2 bases and J by 4 bases, 6 bases remained unmatched. The germline gives CDR1 SGHTA, CDR2 FQGNSA. Here the CDR3 DNA reads TGTGCCAGCAGCTTAACCACGGGACAGGGGGTCTATGGCTACACCTTC. Translated, it gives CASSLTTGQGVYGYTF.

The V and J genes are TRBV27 and TRBJ1-5; a weak D match, TRBD1 (5 bases). V was clipped by 3 bases and J by 4 bases, with 7 bases between them. The V gene's germline CDR1 is MNHEY and CDR2 SMNVEV (reference sequence). This CDR3 comprises 13 residues. CDR3 DNA sequence: TGTGCCAGCAGTTTGCAGGGAAATCAGCCCCAGCATTTT. This sequence encodes CASSLQGNQPQHF.

The chain links TRBV4-1 to TRBJ1-3; D not resolved. V lost 2 bases to trimming and J lost 3 bases, with 17 bases between them. The germline gives CDR1 MGHRA, CDR2 YSYEKL. This CDR3 region has 17 residues. The DNA of the CDR3 is TGCGCCAGCAGCCAAACGGACGCCCCGGGATATGGAAACACCATATATTTT. It is translated as CASSQTDAPGYGNTIYF.

V is TRBV5-1 and J is TRBJ2-1; 7 bases map to TRBD1. Germline CDR1 is SGHRS and CDR2 is YFSETQ. The V and J ends lost 0 bases and 0 bases, in that order; junction bases with no gene match: 9. CDR3 length: 18 residues. The CDR3 coding sequence is TGCGCCAGCAGCTTGGGAGACAGGGCCCCTAGCTCCTACAATGAGCAGTTCTTC. Its translation: CASSLGDRAPSSYNEQFF.

The gene calls are TRBV19 and TRBJ2-2; 14 bases are a match to TRBD2. The trim removed 3 bases at V and 5 bases at J, leaving 8 bases unmatched. This CDR3 is 18 amino acids long. Germline-derived CDR1 and CDR2 are LNHDA and SQIVND (reference sequence). The CDR3 reads CASSITTSGGAGTGELFF. Here the CDR3 DNA reads TGTGCCAGTAGTATCACGACTAGCGGGGGGGCAGGAACCGGGGAGCTGTTTTTT.

The CDR3 sequence is CASSWGTGGPYEQYF. The CDR3 nucleotides read TGTGCCAGCAGTTGGGGGACAGGGGGCCCCTACGAGCAGTACTTC. This rearrangement joins TRBV6-5 to TRBJ2-7; the match to TRBD1 covers 12 bases. Germline loops: CDR1 MNHEY, CDR2 SVGAGI. V lost 4 bases to trimming and J lost 2 bases; unmatched junction nucleotides: 3. CDR3 length equals 15 residues.

The gene calls are TRBV30 and TRBJ2-3, with 12 bases aligning to TRBD2. J lost 0 bases, V lost 2 bases, and 9 bases had no gene match. From germline, CDR1 is GTSNPN and CDR2 SVGIG (reference sequence). The CDR3 is made up of 18 amino acids. The CDR3: CAWSLGTSGRLSTDTQYF. CDR3 bases: TGTGCCTGGAGTCTCGGGACTAGCGGGCGGCTTAGCACAGATACGCAGTATTTT.